The sequence of this T cell receptor beta chain was determined in a study of response to subunit inactivated influenza vaccine. One entry per CDR3 protein results from TCRdb running MiXCR on the RT-PCR reads. The sample gives 550,000 to 800,000 distinct CDR3 sequences, roughly 14% of which show up once; 5.5% to 8% is in the top ten. V lost 2 bases to trimming and J lost 7 bases, with 15 bases between them. The CDR3 is made up of 14 amino acids. In germline, CDR1 is GTSNPN, CDR2 SVGIG (reference sequence). This clonotype was counted a few times. This clonotype was obtained from a man aged 50 to 60 who received an inactivated influenza vaccine. This chain uses TRBV30 with TRBJ2-1, with D unresolved. The source was PBMCs from blood, collected 14 to 15 days before vaccination. DNA of the CDR3: TGTGCCTGGAGTTCCGTGGGTAGCCGAAATGAGCAGTTCTTC. Translating it yields CAWSSVGSRNEQFF.